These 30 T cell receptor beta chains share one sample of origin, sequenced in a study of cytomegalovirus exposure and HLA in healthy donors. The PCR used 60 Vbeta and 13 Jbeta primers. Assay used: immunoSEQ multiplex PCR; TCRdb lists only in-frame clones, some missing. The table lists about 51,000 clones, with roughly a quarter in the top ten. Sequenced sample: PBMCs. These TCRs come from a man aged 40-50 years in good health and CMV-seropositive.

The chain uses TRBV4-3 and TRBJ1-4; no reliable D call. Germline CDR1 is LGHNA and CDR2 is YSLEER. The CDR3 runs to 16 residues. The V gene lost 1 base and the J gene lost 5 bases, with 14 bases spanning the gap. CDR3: CASSQGGGFWNEKLFF. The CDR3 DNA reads TGCGCCAGCAGCCAAGGGGGAGGTTTTTGGAATGAAAAACTGTTTTTT.

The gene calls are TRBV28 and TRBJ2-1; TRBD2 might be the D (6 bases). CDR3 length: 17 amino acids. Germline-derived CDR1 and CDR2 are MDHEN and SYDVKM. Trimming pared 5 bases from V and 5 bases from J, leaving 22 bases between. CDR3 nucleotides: TGTGCCAGCAGTGGTCGGGACTTCCTCGGGCCCGACAATGAGCAGTTCTTC. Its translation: CASSGRDFLGPDNEQFF. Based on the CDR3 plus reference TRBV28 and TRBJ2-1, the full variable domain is DVKVTQSSRYLVKRTGEKVFLECVQDMDHENMFWYRQDPGLGLRLIYFSYDVKMKEKGDIPEGYSVSREKKERFSLILESASTNQTSMYLCASSGRDFLGPDNEQFFGPGTRLTVL.

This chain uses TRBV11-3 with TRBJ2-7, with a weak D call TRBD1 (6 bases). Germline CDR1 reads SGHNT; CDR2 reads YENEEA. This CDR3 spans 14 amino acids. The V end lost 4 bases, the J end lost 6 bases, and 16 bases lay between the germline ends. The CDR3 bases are TGTGCCAGCAGCTCCCCAGACAGGTCGTTCGAGCAGTACTTC. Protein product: CASSSPDRSFEQYF.

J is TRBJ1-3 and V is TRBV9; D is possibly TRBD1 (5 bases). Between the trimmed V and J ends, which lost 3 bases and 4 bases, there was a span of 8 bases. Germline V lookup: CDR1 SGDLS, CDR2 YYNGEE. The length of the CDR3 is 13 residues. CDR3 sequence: CASSARQGNTIYF. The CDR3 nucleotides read TGTGCCAGCAGCGCCCGACAGGGAAACACCATATATTTT.

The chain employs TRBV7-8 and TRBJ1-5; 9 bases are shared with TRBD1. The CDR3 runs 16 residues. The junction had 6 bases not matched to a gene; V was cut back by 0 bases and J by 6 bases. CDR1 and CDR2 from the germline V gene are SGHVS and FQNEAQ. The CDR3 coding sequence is TGTGCCAGCAGCTTAGCGGGACAGGGCGGGCGTCAGCCCCAGCATTTT. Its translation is CASSLAGQGGRQPQHF.

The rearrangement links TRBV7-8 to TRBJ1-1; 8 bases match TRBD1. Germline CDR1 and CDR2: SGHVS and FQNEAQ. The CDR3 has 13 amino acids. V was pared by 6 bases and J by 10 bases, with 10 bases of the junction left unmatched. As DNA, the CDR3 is TGTGCCAGCAGTCCTACAGGGGGAAGAGGAGCTTTCTTT. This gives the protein CASSPTGGRGAFF.

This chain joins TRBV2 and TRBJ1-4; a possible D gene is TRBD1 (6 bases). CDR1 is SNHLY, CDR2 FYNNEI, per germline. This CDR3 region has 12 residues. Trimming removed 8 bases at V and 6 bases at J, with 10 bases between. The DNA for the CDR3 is TGTGCCAGCCGCAACAGGGATGAAAAACTGTTTTTT. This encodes CASRNRDEKLFF.

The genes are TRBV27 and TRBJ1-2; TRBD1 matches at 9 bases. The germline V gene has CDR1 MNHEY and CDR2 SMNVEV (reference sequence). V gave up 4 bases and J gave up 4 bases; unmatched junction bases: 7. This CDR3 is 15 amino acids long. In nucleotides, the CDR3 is TGTGCCAGCAGTTGGGGGACAGGGAGAGGCTATGGCTACACCTTC. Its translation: CASSWGTGRGYGYTF.

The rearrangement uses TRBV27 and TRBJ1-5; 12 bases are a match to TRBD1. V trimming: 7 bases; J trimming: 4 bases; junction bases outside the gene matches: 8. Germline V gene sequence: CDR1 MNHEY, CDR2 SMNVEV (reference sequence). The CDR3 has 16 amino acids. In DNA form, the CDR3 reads TGTGCCAGCACTGCCGGGACAGGGGGCCCAAATCAGCCCCAGCATTTT. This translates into CASTAGTGGPNQPQHF.

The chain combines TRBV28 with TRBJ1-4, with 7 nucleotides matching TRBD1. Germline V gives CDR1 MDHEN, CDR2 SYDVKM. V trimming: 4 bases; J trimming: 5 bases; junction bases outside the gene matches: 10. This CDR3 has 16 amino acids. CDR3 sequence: CASSSMTGLENEKLFF. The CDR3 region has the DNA TGTGCCAGCAGTTCCATGACAGGGTTGGAAAATGAAAAACTGTTTTTT.

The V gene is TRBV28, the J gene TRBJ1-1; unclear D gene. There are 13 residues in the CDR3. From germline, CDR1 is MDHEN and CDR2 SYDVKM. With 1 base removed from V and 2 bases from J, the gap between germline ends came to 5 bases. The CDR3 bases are TGTGCCAGCAGTTTATCTATAAACACTGAAGCTTTCTTT. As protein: CASSLSINTEAFF.

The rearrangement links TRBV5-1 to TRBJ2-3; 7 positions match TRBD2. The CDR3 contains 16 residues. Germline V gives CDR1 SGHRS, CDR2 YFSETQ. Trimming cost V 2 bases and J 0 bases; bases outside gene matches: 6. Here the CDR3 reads CASSLGAGTSTDTQYF. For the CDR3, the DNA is TGCGCCAGCAGCTTAGGAGCGGGGACTAGCACAGATACGCAGTATTTT.

The chain's CDR3 is CASSYPDGGLNGYTF. In nucleotides, the CDR3 is TGTGCCAGCAGTTACCCGGACGGGGGGCTCAATGGCTACACCTTC. The chain combines TRBV6-6 with TRBJ1-2; D might be TRBD1 (6 bases). The CDR3 consists of 15 residues. The germline V gene encodes CDR1 MNHNY and CDR2 SVGAGI (reference sequence). The V and J ends lost 2 bases and 6 bases respectively, with 16 bases between them.

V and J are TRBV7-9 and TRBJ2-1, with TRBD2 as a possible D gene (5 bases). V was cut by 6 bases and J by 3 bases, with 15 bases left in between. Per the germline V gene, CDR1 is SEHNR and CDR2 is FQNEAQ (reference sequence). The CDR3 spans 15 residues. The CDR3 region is CASRVDGGYYNEQFF. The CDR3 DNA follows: TGTGCCAGCAGGGTCGACGGAGGTTACTACAATGAGCAGTTCTTC.

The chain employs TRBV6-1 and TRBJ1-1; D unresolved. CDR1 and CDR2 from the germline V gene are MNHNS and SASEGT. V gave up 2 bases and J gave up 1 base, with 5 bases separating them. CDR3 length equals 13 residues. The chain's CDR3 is CASSESRNTEAFF. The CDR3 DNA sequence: TGTGCCAGCAGTGAATCCCGGAACACTGAAGCTTTCTTT.

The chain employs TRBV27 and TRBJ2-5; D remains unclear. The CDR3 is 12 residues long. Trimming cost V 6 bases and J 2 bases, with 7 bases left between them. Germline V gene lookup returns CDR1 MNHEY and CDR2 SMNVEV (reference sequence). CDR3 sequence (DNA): TGTGCCAGCAGGTCTAGTCAAGAGACCCAGTACTTC. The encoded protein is CASRSSQETQYF.

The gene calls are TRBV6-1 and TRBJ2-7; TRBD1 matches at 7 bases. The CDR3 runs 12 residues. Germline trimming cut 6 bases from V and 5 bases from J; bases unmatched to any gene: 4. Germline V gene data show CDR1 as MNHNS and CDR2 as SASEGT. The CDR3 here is CASSRTGDEQYF. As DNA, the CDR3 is TGTGCCAGCAGCCGCACAGGGGACGAGCAGTACTTC.

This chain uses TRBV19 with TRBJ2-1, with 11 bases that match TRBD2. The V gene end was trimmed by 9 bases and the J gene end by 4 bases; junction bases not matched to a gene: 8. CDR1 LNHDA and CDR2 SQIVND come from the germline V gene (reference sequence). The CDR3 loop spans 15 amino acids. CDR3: CASNLAGGPYNEQFF. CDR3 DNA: TGTGCCAGCAACTTAGCGGGAGGGCCGTACAATGAGCAGTTCTTC.

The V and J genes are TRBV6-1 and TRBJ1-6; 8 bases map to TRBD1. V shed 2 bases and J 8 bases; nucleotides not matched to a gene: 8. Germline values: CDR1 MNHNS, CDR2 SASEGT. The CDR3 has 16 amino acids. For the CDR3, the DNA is TGTGCCAGCAGTGAACCGTGGGGCAGGGGGCATTCACCCCTCCACTTT. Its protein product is CASSEPWGRGHSPLHF.

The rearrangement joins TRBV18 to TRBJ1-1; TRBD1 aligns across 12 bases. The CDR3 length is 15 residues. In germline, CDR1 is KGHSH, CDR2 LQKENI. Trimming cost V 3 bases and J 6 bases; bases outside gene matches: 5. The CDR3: CASSPGTGGISEAFF. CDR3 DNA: TGTGCCAGCTCACCGGGGACAGGGGGCATCTCTGAAGCTTTCTTT.

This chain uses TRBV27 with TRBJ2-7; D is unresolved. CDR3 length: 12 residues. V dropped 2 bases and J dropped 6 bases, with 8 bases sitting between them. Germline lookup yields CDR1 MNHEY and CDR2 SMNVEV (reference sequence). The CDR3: CASSLNRGEQYF. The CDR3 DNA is TGTGCCAGCAGTTTAAATCGAGGCGAGCAGTACTTC.

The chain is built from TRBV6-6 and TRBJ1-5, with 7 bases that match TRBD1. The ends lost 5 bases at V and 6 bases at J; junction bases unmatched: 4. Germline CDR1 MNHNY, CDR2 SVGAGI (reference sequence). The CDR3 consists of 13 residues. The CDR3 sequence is CASSRDRAQPQHF. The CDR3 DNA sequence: TGTGCCAGCAGTCGCGACAGGGCTCAGCCCCAGCATTTT.

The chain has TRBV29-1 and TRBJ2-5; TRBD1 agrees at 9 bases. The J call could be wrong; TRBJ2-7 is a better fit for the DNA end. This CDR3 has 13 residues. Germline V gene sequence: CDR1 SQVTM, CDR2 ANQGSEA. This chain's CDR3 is CSVETGGSYEQYF. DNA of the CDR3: TGCAGCGTGGAAACAGGGGGCTCTTACGAGCAGTACTTC.

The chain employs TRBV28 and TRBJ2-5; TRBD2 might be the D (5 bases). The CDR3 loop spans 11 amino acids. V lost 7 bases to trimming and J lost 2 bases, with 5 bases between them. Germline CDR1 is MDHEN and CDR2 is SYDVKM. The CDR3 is CASTGQETQYF. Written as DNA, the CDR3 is TGTGCCAGCACGGGGCAAGAGACCCAGTACTTC. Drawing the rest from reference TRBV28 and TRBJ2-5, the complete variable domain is DVKVTQSSRYLVKRTGEKVFLECVQDMDHENMFWYRQDPGLGLRLIYFSYDVKMKEKGDIPEGYSVSREKKERFSLILESASTNQTSMYLCASTGQETQYFGPGTRLLVL.

The CDR3 nucleotides are TGCGCCAGCAGCCAAGATAGCACCTCCTACGAGCAGTACTTC. Its translation is CASSQDSTSYEQYF. The chain couples TRBV4-3 to TRBJ2-7; no firm D call. Trimming pared 0 bases from V and 0 bases from J, leaving 6 bases between. This CDR3 contains 14 residues. Germline V gene data show CDR1 as LGHNA and CDR2 as YSLEER.

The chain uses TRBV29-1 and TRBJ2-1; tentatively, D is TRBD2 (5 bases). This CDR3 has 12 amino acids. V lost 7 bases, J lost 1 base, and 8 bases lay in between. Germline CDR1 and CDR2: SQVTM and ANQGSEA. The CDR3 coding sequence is TGCAGCGCGGGAATATCCTACAATGAGCAGTTCTTC. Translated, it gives CSAGISYNEQFF.

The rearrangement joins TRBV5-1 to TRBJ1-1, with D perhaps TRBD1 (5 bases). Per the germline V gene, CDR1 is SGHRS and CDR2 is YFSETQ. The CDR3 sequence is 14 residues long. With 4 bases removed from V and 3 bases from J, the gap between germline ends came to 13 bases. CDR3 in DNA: TGCGCCAGCAGCCGGGCGGGGGGGGACACTGAAGCTTTCTTT. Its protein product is CASSRAGGDTEAFF.

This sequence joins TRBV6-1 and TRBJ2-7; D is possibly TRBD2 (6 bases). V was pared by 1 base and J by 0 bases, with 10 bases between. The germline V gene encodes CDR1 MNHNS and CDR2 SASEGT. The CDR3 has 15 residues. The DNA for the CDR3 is TGTGCCAGCAGTGAAGATAGCGGTAGCTCCTACGAGCAGTACTTC. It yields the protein CASSEDSGSSYEQYF.

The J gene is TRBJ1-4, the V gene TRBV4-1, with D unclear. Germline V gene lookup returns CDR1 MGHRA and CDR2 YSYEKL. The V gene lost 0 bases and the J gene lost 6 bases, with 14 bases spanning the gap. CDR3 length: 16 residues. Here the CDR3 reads CASSQDQASLYEKLFF. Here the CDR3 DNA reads TGCGCCAGCAGCCAAGATCAGGCGAGTCTATATGAAAAACTGTTTTTT.

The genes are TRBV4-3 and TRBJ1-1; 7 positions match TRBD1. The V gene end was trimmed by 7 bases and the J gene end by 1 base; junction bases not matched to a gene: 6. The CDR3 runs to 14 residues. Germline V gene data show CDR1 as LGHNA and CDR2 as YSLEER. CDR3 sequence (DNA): TGCGCCAGCACCGCGACAGGGAGGAACACTGAAGCTTTCTTT. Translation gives CASTATGRNTEAFF.